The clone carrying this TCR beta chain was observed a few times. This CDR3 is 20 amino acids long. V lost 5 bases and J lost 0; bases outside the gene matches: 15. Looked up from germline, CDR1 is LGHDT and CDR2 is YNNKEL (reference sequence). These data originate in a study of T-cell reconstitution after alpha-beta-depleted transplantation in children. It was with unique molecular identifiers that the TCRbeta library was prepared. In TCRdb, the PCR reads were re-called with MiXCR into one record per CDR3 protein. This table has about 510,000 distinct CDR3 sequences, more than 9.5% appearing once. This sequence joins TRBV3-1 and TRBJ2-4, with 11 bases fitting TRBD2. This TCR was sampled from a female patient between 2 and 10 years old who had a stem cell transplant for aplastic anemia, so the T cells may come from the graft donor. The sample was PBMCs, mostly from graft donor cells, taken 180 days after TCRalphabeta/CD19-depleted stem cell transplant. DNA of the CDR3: TGTGCCAGCAGCGAATCCGGGACTAGCGGAAAATATCTAGCCAAAAACATTCAGTACTTC. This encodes CASSESGTSGKYLAKNIQYF. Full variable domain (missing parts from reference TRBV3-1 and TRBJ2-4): DTAVSQTPKYLVTQMGNDKSIKCEQNLGHDTMYWYKQDSKKFLKIMFSYNNKELIINETVPNRFSPKSPDKAHLNLHINSLELGDSAVYFCASSESGTSGKYLAKNIQYFGAGTRLSVL.